These 20 T cell receptor beta chains share one sample of origin, sequenced in a study of T cell changes during pregnancy in multiple sclerosis. The assay was immunoSEQ multiplex PCR, and TCRdb's table has in-frame clones only and misses some. The table lists tens of thousands of clones, 85% to 95% of them singletons. Material: peripheral blood, obtained after pregnancy. The receptors here all came from a female donor with multiple sclerosis, enrolled in a pregnancy study.

J is TRBJ2-7 and V is TRBV30; the match to TRBD1 covers 9 bases. The CDR3 runs to 12 residues. Looked up from germline, CDR1 is GTSNPN and CDR2 is SVGIG (reference sequence). J was trimmed by 6 bases and V by 5 bases; bases with no gene match: 5. Here the CDR3 DNA reads TGTGCCTGGGGGACAGGGATTAGCGAGCAGTACTTC. Its translation is CAWGTGISEQYF.

The rearrangement uses TRBV7-2 and TRBJ1-1, with D unresolved. The germline CDR1 and CDR2 sequences are SGHTA and FQGNSA. The CDR3 is 11 amino acids. V gave up 6 bases and J gave up 2 bases, with 4 bases separating them. CDR3 protein: CASSQNTEAFF. As DNA, the CDR3 is TGTGCCAGCAGTCAAAACACTGAAGCTTTCTTT. Supplemented by reference TRBV7-2 and TRBJ1-1, the full variable domain reads GAGVSQSPSNKVTEKGKDVELRCDPISGHTALYWYRQSLGQGLEFLIYFQGNSAPDKSGLPSDRFSAERTGGSVSTLTIQRTQQEDSAVYLCASSQNTEAFFGQGTRLTVV.

In this sample, this clone turned up once. The J gene is TRBJ2-1, the V gene TRBV28, with D tentatively TRBD2 (6 bases). The ends were cut back, 6 bases at V and 5 bases at J, with 8 bases in the middle. Germline CDR1 reads MDHEN; CDR2 reads SYDVKM. The CDR3 contains 12 residues. In DNA, the CDR3 is TGTGCCAGCAGGGGGGGAGACAATGAGCAGTTCTTC. It is translated as CASRGGDNEQFF. The full variable domain, rest sourced from reference TRBV28 and TRBJ2-1, is DVKVTQSSRYLVKRTGEKVFLECVQDMDHENMFWYRQDPGLGLRLIYFSYDVKMKEKGDIPEGYSVSREKKERFSLILESASTNQTSMYLCASRGGDNEQFFGPGTRLTVL.

The J gene is TRBJ1-4, the V gene TRBV21-1; the DNA was not used to check the table's D call, TRBD1. TRBV21-1 has pseudogene status. The CDR3 is 14 residues long. The CDR3 reads CASSPGTGVEKLFF. The CDR3 region has the DNA TGTGCCAGCAGTCCCGGGACAGGGGTTGAAAAACTGTTTTTT.

V and J are TRBV2 and TRBJ2-5; 8 bases map to TRBD2. The CDR3 runs 15 residues. The germline V gene encodes CDR1 SNHLY and CDR2 FYNNEI. V dropped 4 bases and J dropped 3; count of bases not matched to a gene: 7. CDR3 amino acids: CASSGVGLAKETQYF. Here the CDR3 DNA reads TGTGCCAGCAGTGGCGTCGGACTAGCCAAAGAGACCCAGTACTTC.

The chain has TRBV7-2 and TRBJ1-2; D perhaps matches TRBD1 (6 bases). This CDR3 has 17 amino acids. The germline gives CDR1 SGHTA, CDR2 FQGNSA. V was trimmed by 5 bases and J by 3 bases, leaving 22 bases between them. CDR3 residues: CASSLRQFDRWDYGYTF. The CDR3 nucleotides are TGTGCCAGCAGCCTCAGACAGTTTGACAGGTGGGACTATGGCTACACCTTC.

CDR3 in DNA: TGCAGCGTTGTCCCCAGGCCCTACGAGCAGTACTTC. It specifies CSVVPRPYEQYF. This sequence joins TRBV29-1 and TRBJ2-7; D unclear. The ends were cut back, 4 bases at V and 2 bases at J, with 9 bases in the middle. The CDR3 is 12 amino acids. Germline values: CDR1 SQVTM, CDR2 ANQGSEA.

The sample holds one count of this clone. This chain connects TRBV6-5 to TRBJ1-5; 8 positions agree with TRBD1. CDR1 is MNHEY and CDR2 is SVGAGI in the germline V gene. There are 14 residues in the CDR3. The DNA for the CDR3 is TGTGCAAGCTCCGGGACAGGAAGCGATCAGCCCCAGCATTTT. It codes for CASSGTGSDQPQHF.

V usage is TRBV11-1 and J usage is TRBJ2-1; 12 bases agree with TRBD2. V dropped 1 base and J dropped 6; count of bases not matched to a gene: 1. The CDR3 is 15 amino acids. Germline lookup yields CDR1 SGHAT and CDR2 FQDESV (reference sequence). CDR3 sequence: CASSLGTSGTNEQFF. CDR3 bases: TGTGCCAGCAGCTTAGGGACTAGCGGGACCAATGAGCAGTTCTTC.

The V and J genes are TRBV27 and TRBJ2-1; 10 bases agree with TRBD2. V gave up 5 bases and J gave up 10 bases; unmatched junction bases: 14. From germline, CDR1 is MNHEY and CDR2 SMNVEV (reference sequence). The CDR3 is 16 residues long. CDR3 nucleotide sequence: TGTGCCAGCAGTCTTCTAGCGGGAGCGCTTAAAGGGGAGCAGTTCTTC. It is translated as CASSLLAGALKGEQFF.

This clone was seen more than once but under ten times. This rearrangement joins TRBV11-2 to TRBJ1-6; D not resolved. With 0 bases removed from V and 10 bases from J, the gap between germline ends came to 7 bases. This CDR3 contains 13 residues. Germline values: CDR1 SGHAT, CDR2 FQNNGV. CDR3 sequence: CASSLDSQSPLHF. DNA of the CDR3: TGTGCCAGCAGCTTAGACAGTCAATCACCCCTCCACTTT.

The gene calls are TRBV5-1 and TRBJ2-5, with TRBD2 as a possible D gene (6 bases). The CDR3 runs 13 residues. Trimming removed 2 bases from V and 5 bases from J, with 10 bases in between. Germline V gene lookup returns CDR1 SGHRS and CDR2 YFSETQ. The CDR3 nucleotides read TGCGCCAGCAGCTTACCGGGAGCGGAGACCCAGTACTTC. Protein product: CASSLPGAETQYF.

The CDR3 region is CSVDLMGGANGYTF. The CDR3 DNA reads TGCAGCGTTGACCTCATGGGGGGGGCGAACGGCTACACCTTC. The rearrangement links TRBV29-1 to TRBJ1-2; D is possibly TRBD1 (6 bases). Germline-derived CDR1 and CDR2 are SQVTM and ANQGSEA. Trimming took off 3 bases at V and 8 bases at J, with 19 bases between the two ends. This CDR3 has 14 amino acids.

The gene calls are TRBV6-4 and TRBJ1-1; no clear D gene. The CDR3 totals 11 residues. Germline CDR1 and CDR2: MRHNA and SNTAGT. Trimming shortened V by 5 bases and J by 10 bases, and 11 bases separated the two germline ends. CDR3 nucleotides: TGTGCCAGCAGTTCGGGAGTGATAGCTTTCTTT. Translating gives CASSSGVIAFF.

This clone was observed a single time. The chain combines TRBV2 with TRBJ2-3, with D unresolved. Trimming removed 8 bases at V and 6 bases at J, with 9 bases between. Per the germline V gene, CDR1 is SNHLY and CDR2 is FYNNEI. The CDR3 loop spans 11 amino acids. CDR3 bases: TGTGCCAGCCTAGGTCCGGATACGCAGTATTTT. As protein: CASLGPDTQYF.

The CDR3: CARRQDRELCSNQPQHF. Here the CDR3 DNA reads TGTGCCAGAAGACAAGACAGGGAACTGTGTAGCAATCAGCCCCAGCATTTT. This rearrangement joins TRBV5-3 to TRBJ1-5; the match to TRBD1 covers 7 bases. TRBV5-3 is an open reading frame whose function is uncertain. This CDR3 is 17 amino acids long. The V and J ends lost 5 bases and 0 bases, in that order; junction bases with no gene match: 11.

J is TRBJ2-7 and V is TRBV6-5; maybe TRBD1 (5 bases). The ends were cut back, 7 bases at V and 1 base at J, with 14 bases in the middle. Germline CDR1 MNHEY, CDR2 SVGAGI. The CDR3 runs to 14 residues. CDR3 coding DNA: TGTGCCAGCACCGGACATTTGGTATCCTACGAGCAGTACTTC. Translation: CASTGHLVSYEQYF.

The table lists this clone with a count of one. One junction end disagrees with the germline gene, perhaps due to a read error. CDR3 bases: TGTGCCAGCAGCTCAAGGGGAAATCCTGGGTCCTCCAATGAGCAGTTCTTC. Protein sequence: CASSSRGNPGSSNEQFF. The chain carries TRBV9 and TRBJ2-1; the D gene is possibly TRBD1 (5 bases). This CDR3 spans 17 amino acids. Germline assignment: CDR1 SGDLS and CDR2 YYNGEE.

The chain combines TRBV12-5 with TRBJ2-3; D gene uncertain. The CDR3 totals 12 residues. CDR1 is LGHNT, CDR2 FRNRAP, per germline. The V and J ends lost 1 base and 3 bases respectively, with 2 bases between them. The CDR3 is CASGLATDTQYF. The CDR3 DNA sequence: TGTGCTAGTGGTTTGGCAACAGATACGCAGTATTTT.

The chain combines TRBV12-5 with TRBJ2-3, with TRBD2 as a possible D gene (5 bases). Germline-derived CDR1 and CDR2 are LGHNT and FRNRAP. The CDR3 has 16 residues. V dropped 3 bases and J dropped 4 bases, with 17 bases sitting between them. CDR3 sequence reads: CASGFASGKEPDTQYF. CDR3 nucleotide sequence: TGTGCTAGTGGTTTTGCATCGGGGAAGGAGCCAGATACGCAGTATTTT.